This T cell receptor (beta chain) was recorded in a study of blood T cell repertoires in COVID-19. Study overall: Spain, Italy and the United States supplied samples that represented acute and convalescent COVID-19. Sources were T cells, B-cell-depleted T cells, or PBMCs; the material itself was cDNA or gDNA.

As processed by the authors: Cell counts per sample came from amplifying reference gene primers. Sequencing was performed with immunoSEQ multiplex PCR; in TCRdb, only in-frame clones are kept and a portion is missing. V and J calls and clone size are copied from that table; D and trimming were computed from the DNA. The repertoire has approximately 63,000 clones, around four fifths of them found once; the top ten carry around 5.4%. The V gene lost 7 bases and the J gene lost 5 bases, with 12 bases spanning the gap. The CDR3 has 13 amino acids. Germline CDR1 is SNHLY and CDR2 is FYNNEI. The TCR originated in a woman between 65 and 79 years old with acute or convalescent COVID-19. The source material was peripheral blood. V and J are TRBV2 and TRBJ2-1; tentatively, D is TRBD2 (6 bases). CDR3 region: CASIRDWDNEQFF. CDR3 coding DNA: TGTGCCAGCATTAGGGACTGGGACAATGAGCAGTTCTTC.